This TCR beta chain was retrieved from a study of T cell changes during pregnancy in multiple sclerosis. V trimming: 1 base; J trimming: 3 bases; junction bases outside the gene matches: 5. CDR3 length: 14 residues. The V gene's germline CDR1 is GTSNPN and CDR2 SVGIG (reference sequence). The data were produced by immunoSEQ multiplex PCR, yet TCRdb's version contains in-frame clones alone and is incomplete. The data contain fewer than 45,000 clones, 85% to 90% of them singletons. V and J are TRBV30 and TRBJ1-1; 7 nucleotides align to TRBD1. The sequence was collected from a female donor with multiple sclerosis, enrolled in a pregnancy study. This specimen consisted of CD8+ T cells from peripheral blood mononuclear cells, obtained in the third trimester of pregnancy. CDR3 nucleotides: TGTGCCTGGAGTGAAGGGGGCGCCGACACTGAAGCTTTCTTT. The encoded protein is CAWSEGGADTEAFF.